This TCR beta chain originates from a study of cytomegalovirus exposure and HLA in healthy donors. Study findings and constraints: Serostatus for CMV was the only available immune exposure information.

Vbeta (60) and Jbeta (13) primers were used in the PCR. Sequencing used immunoSEQ multiplex PCR; TCRdb keeps in-frame clones, though not all of them. The sample consists of about 180,000 clones, almost 85% of them appearing once. A single count supports this clone. Its target is not known. V was cut by 4 bases and J by 4 bases, with 19 bases left in between. Germline CDR1 reads MDHEN; CDR2 reads SYDVKM. CDR3 length: 16 amino acids. This chain joins TRBV28 and TRBJ1-1; a possible D gene is TRBD1 (5 bases). This sequence originates from a boy between 2 and 15 years old in good health and CMV-seronegative. What was sequenced was PBMCs. CDR3 sequence (DNA): TGTGCCAGCAGTTCCATTATCCGCCAGGGTCCCACTGAAGCTTTCTTT. The encoded protein is CASSSIIRQGPTEAFF.